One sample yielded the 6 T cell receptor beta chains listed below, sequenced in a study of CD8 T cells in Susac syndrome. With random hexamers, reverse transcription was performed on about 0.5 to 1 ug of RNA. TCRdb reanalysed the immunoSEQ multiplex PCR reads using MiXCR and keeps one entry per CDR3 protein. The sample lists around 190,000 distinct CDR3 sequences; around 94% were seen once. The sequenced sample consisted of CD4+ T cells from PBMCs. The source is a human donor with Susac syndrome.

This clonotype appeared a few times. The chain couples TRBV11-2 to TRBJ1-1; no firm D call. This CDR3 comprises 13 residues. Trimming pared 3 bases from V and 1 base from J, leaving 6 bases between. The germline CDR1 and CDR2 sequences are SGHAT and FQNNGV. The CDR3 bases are TGTGCCAGCAGCTTCCGCAAGAACACTGAAGCTTTCTTT. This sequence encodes CASSFRKNTEAFF.

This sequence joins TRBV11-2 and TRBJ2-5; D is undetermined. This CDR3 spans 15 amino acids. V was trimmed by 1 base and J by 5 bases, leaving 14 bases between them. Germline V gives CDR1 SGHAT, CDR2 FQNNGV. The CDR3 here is CASSLGSPGWETQYF. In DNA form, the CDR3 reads TGTGCCAGCAGCTTAGGGAGTCCGGGTTGGGAGACCCAGTACTTC.

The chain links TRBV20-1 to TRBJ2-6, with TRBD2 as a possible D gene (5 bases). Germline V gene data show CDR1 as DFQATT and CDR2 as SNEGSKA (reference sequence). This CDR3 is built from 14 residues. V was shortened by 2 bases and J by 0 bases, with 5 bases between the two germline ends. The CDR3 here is CSARRDSGANVLTF. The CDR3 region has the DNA TGCAGTGCTAGACGGGACTCTGGGGCCAACGTCCTGACTTTC.

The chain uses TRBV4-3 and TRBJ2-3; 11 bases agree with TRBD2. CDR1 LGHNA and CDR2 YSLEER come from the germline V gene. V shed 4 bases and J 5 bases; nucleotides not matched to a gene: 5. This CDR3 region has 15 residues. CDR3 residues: CASSPGLAVKDTQYF. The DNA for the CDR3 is TGCGCCAGCAGCCCGGGACTAGCGGTAAAAGATACGCAGTATTTT.

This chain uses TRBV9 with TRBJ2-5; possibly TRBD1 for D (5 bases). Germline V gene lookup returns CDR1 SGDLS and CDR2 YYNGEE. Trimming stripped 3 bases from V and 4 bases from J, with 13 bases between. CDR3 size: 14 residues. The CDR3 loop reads CASSGRGTGETQYF. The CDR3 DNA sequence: TGTGCCAGCAGCGGAAGGGGTACAGGAGAGACCCAGTACTTC.

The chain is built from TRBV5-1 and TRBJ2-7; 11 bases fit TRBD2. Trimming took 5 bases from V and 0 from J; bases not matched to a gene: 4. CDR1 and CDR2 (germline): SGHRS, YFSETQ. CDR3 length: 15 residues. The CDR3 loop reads CASSLTSGDSYEQYF. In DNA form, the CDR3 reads TGCGCCAGCAGTTTGACTAGCGGGGACTCCTACGAGCAGTACTTC. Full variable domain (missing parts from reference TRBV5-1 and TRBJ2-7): KAGVTQTPRYLIKTRGQQVTLSCSPISGHRSVSWYQQTPGQGLQFLFEYFSETQRNKGNFPGRFSGRQFSNSRSEMNVSTLELGDSALYLCASSLTSGDSYEQYFGPGTRLTVT.